These 20 T cell receptor beta chains came from one sample sequenced in a study of human T cells and chemical hapten exposure. MiXCR was run by TCRdb on the RACE reads, yielding one entry per CDR3 protein. Among around 350,000 distinct CDR3 sequences listed, about 5% were seen once. The time point is: pre-sensitization, week 0. Treatment described: therapeutic diphenylcyclopropenone sensitization with weekly scalp DPC. Source: whole blood, taken in connection with sensitization to the hapten diphenylcyclopropenone (DPC). Receptors were obtained from a woman aged 18-35 years with alopecia areata. Some clones in this sample may be carry-over from other donors' samples.

The chain recombines TRBV12-3 or TRBV12-4 with TRBJ1-1; perhaps TRBD1 as D (5 bases). V lost 6 bases and J 1 base, leaving 12 bases between the germline ends. The CDR3 spans 14 residues. This CDR3 reads CASSPGIKNTEAFF. CDR3 nucleotides: TGTGCCAGCAGCCCAGGGATCAAGAACACTGAAGCTTTCTTT.

This clonotype was picked up a small number of times. As DNA, the CDR3 is TGTGCCAGCAGTCCCCCCAGGTTATCTTCACCCCTCCACTTT. Amino acids: CASSPPRLSSPLHF. The chain is built from TRBV28 and TRBJ1-6; D gene ambiguous. This CDR3 is 14 amino acids long. Trimming took 5 bases from V and 9 from J, leaving 14 bases between them. Germline CDR1 and CDR2: MDHEN and SYDVKM. Variable domain in full (rest from reference TRBV28 and TRBJ1-6): DVKVTQSSRYLVKRTGEKVFLECVQDMDHENMFWYRQDPGLGLRLIYFSYDVKMKEKGDIPEGYSVSREKKERFSLILESASTNQTSMYLCASSPPRLSSPLHFGNGTRLTVT.

The sample holds many counts of this clonotype. The chain carries TRBV20-1 and TRBJ1-2; D unresolved. Germline CDR1 reads DFQATT; CDR2 reads SNEGSKA (reference sequence). The V and J ends lost 1 base and 4 bases respectively, with 7 bases between them. The CDR3 is made up of 12 amino acids. CDR3 DNA sequence: TGCAGTGCTAGAGTGGGTACCTATGGCTACACCTTC. Protein sequence: CSARVGTYGYTF.

Many counts were recorded for this clonotype. This chain joins TRBV5-6 and TRBJ2-3, with 10 bases matching TRBD1. CDR1 SGHDT and CDR2 YYEEEE come from the germline V gene. Trimming removed 4 bases from V and 3 bases from J; junction bases left unmatched: 11. The CDR3 contains 17 residues. The CDR3 coding sequence is TGTGCCAGCAGCATAGACACCGGGACAGGGGTGACAGATACGCAGTATTTT. Amino acid sequence: CASSIDTGTGVTDTQYF.

The chain is built from TRBV28 and TRBJ1-2, with D uncertain. The CDR3 loop spans 13 amino acids. Germline V lookup: CDR1 MDHEN, CDR2 SYDVKM. The V end was cut by 5 bases, the J end by 2 bases, with 9 bases between. The DNA for the CDR3 is TGTGCCAGCAGTCCGTCCGACAACTATGGCTACACCTTC. This gives the protein CASSPSDNYGYTF.

The chain combines TRBV19 with TRBJ2-2; 11 bases align to TRBD1. This CDR3 is 15 amino acids long. Trimming removed 5 bases from V and 8 bases from J; junction bases left unmatched: 7. Germline V lookup: CDR1 LNHDA, CDR2 SQIVND (reference sequence). This CDR3 reads CASSPRTGGAGELFF. CDR3 coding DNA: TGTGCCAGTAGTCCCCGGACAGGGGGCGCGGGGGAGCTGTTTTTT.

CDR3 sequence: CASSQDRNGGLGGELFF. Here the CDR3 DNA reads TGCGCCAGCAGCCAAGATCGGAACGGGGGGCTGGGCGGGGAGCTGTTTTTT. V usage is TRBV4-1 and J usage is TRBJ2-2; tentatively, D is TRBD2 (7 bases). Germline V gives CDR1 MGHRA, CDR2 YSYEKL. CDR3 length: 17 amino acids. V was shortened by 0 bases and J by 7 bases, with 18 bases between the two germline ends.

This clonotype was observed a handful of times. V gene TRBV29-1 combines with J gene TRBJ2-5; no clear D gene. CDR1 SQVTM and CDR2 ANQGSEA come from the germline V gene. This CDR3 has 12 amino acids. Trimming removed 3 bases at V and 3 bases at J, with 8 bases between. The CDR3 protein is CSVEVVKETQYF. The CDR3 DNA is TGCAGCGTTGAGGTCGTGAAAGAGACCCAGTACTTC.

The CDR3 is CASSCQTLVGETQYF. Here the CDR3 DNA reads TGTGCCAGCAGCTGTCAGACACTAGTCGGGGAGACCCAGTACTTC. The chain has TRBV7-3 and TRBJ2-5, with TRBD2 as a possible D gene (5 bases). The V end was cut by 4 bases, the J end by 5 bases, with 17 bases between. CDR3 length: 15 amino acids. Germline V gene data show CDR1 as SGHTA and CDR2 as FQGTGA.

There are a few counts of this clonotype. The chain has TRBV7-9 and TRBJ1-5; D is unclear. Trimming cost V 4 bases and J 6 bases, with 10 bases left between them. The CDR3 has 13 residues. Germline CDR1 reads SEHNR; CDR2 reads FQNEAQ (reference sequence). The CDR3 DNA follows: TGTGCCAGCAGCTACAACATGGGTCAGCCCCAGCATTTT. It encodes CASSYNMGQPQHF.

This clonotype was detected only a few times. The CDR3 reads CASSQAYIYGYTF. The DNA of the CDR3 is TGTGCCAGCAGCCAAGCCTACATTTATGGCTACACCTTC. This chain uses TRBV14 with TRBJ1-2; no firm D call. This CDR3 has 13 amino acids. V was clipped by 1 base and J by 5 bases, with 8 bases between them. Germline-derived CDR1 and CDR2 are SGHDN and FVKESK.

In this sample, this clonotype turned up many times. The chain couples TRBV2 to TRBJ2-3; D is unclear. The CDR3 runs 13 residues. The V gene's germline CDR1 is SNHLY and CDR2 FYNNEI. Trimming removed 0 bases at V and 3 bases at J, with 4 bases between. The CDR3 spells CASSEAQTDTQYF. As DNA, the CDR3 is TGTGCCAGCAGTGAAGCGCAAACAGATACGCAGTATTTT.

CDR3 sequence reads: CASSLSRLADEQYF. The CDR3 DNA reads as TGCGCCAGCAGCCTGTCTAGGCTAGCGGACGAGCAGTACTTC. The chain recombines TRBV5-1 with TRBJ2-7, with TRBD2 matching over 7 bases. The CDR3 runs 14 residues. After removal of 4 bases from V and 5 bases from J, the junction contained 9 bases not matched to a gene. Looked up from germline, CDR1 is SGHRS and CDR2 is YFSETQ.

This clonotype was seen a handful of times. The V gene is TRBV12-3 or TRBV12-4, the J gene TRBJ1-1, with a weak D call TRBD1 (6 bases). The V gene lost 6 bases and the J gene lost 1 base, with 15 bases spanning the gap. This CDR3 has 15 amino acids. This chain's CDR3 is CASSHSGTSNTEAFF. The DNA for the CDR3 is TGTGCCAGCAGCCATTCCGGGACATCGAACACTGAAGCTTTCTTT.

This clonotype was counted only a few times. This chain joins TRBV6-6 and TRBJ2-7, with 9 positions matching TRBD1. The CDR3 extends over 15 amino acids. Germline V lookup: CDR1 MNHNY, CDR2 SVGAGI (reference sequence). The V and J ends lost 6 bases and 4 bases, in that order; junction bases with no gene match: 10. CDR3 in DNA: TGTGCCAGCAGACTCGGACAGGGGAGTGTGTACGAGCAGTACTTC. Translating gives CASRLGQGSVYEQYF.

This chain links TRBV2 with TRBJ1-1, with TRBD1 matching over 11 bases. The germline CDR1 and CDR2 sequences are SNHLY and FYNNEI. J lost 7 bases, V lost 6 bases, and 7 bases had no gene match. There are 14 residues in the CDR3. The DNA of the CDR3 is TGTGCCAGCAGCGCCGGGACAGGGGGGATTGAAGCTTTCTTT. It codes for CASSAGTGGIEAFF.

The chain couples TRBV5-1 to TRBJ1-1; D gene uncertain. CDR1 is SGHRS and CDR2 is YFSETQ in the germline V gene. V was trimmed by 1 base and J by 4 bases, leaving 11 bases between them. There are 14 residues in the CDR3. This CDR3 is CASSLLLGSTEAFF. CDR3 bases: TGCGCCAGCAGCTTGTTGTTAGGGAGCACTGAAGCTTTCTTT.

This clonotype was detected many times. The genes are TRBV7-9 and TRBJ1-2; D gene ambiguous. V was pared by 3 bases and J by 2 bases, with 10 bases between. Looked up from germline, CDR1 is SEHNR and CDR2 is FQNEAQ (reference sequence). The length of the CDR3 is 14 residues. CDR3 nucleotides: TGTGCCAGCAGCTTTCCCGGACCCAACTATGGCTACACCTTC. Residues: CASSFPGPNYGYTF.

This clonotype was counted many times. V usage is TRBV20-1 and J usage is TRBJ1-1, with D possibly TRBD1 on 5 matching bases. This CDR3 region has 13 residues. Germline lookup yields CDR1 DFQATT and CDR2 SNEGSKA (reference sequence). V lost 5 bases and J 5 bases, leaving 15 bases between the germline ends. The CDR3 sequence: CSAPWQGSTEAFF. In DNA, the CDR3 is TGCAGTGCTCCCTGGCAGGGTAGTACTGAAGCTTTCTTT.

This clonotype was seen at least ten times. This chain connects TRBV29-1 to TRBJ1-2; D is unclear. The V end lost 4 bases, the J end lost 6 bases, and 9 bases lay between the germline ends. The germline V gene has CDR1 SQVTM and CDR2 ANQGSEA. This CDR3 is built from 11 residues. CDR3 DNA sequence: TGCAGCGTTGGCGAAGGCGATGGCTACACCTTC. Protein sequence: CSVGEGDGYTF. Filled out from reference TRBV29-1 and TRBJ1-2, the complete variable domain reads SAVISQKPSRDICQRGTSLTIQCQVDSQVTMMFWYRQQPGQSLTLIATANQGSEATYESGFVIDKFPISRPNLTFSTLTVSNMSPEDSSIYLCSVGEGDGYTFGSGTRLTVV.